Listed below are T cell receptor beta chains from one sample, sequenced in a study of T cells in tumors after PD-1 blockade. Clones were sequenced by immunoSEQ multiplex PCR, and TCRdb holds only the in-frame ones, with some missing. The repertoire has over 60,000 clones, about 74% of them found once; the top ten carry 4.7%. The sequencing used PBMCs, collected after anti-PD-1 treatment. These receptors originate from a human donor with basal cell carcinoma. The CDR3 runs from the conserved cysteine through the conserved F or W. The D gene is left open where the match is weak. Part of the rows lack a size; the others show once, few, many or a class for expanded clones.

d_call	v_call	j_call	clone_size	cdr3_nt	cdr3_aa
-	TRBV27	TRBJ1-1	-	TGTGCCAGCAGACCCAAAACGGCTGAAGCTTTCTTT	CASRPKTAEAFF
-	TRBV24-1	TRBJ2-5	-	TGTGCCACCAGTGACCTAGAGACCCAGTACTTC	CATSDLETQYF
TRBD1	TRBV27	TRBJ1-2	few	TGTGCCAGCAGTTTAGGGACAGGGGGCAATGGCTACACCTTC	CASSLGTGGNGYTF
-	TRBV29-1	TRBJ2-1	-	TGCAGCGCATTTTCTAATGAGCAGTTCTTC	CSAFSNEQFF
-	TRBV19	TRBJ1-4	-	TGTGCCAGTTCGGACAGATCAACTAATGAAAAACTGTTTTTT	CASSDRSTNEKLFF
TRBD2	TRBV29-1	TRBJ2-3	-	TGCAGCGTTGTGCCTAGCGGGGGACCCACAGATACGCAGTATTTT	CSVVPSGGPTDTQYF
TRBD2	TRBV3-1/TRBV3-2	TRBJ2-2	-	TGTGCCAGCAGCCCCCAGGGTAGCGGGATGACGAACACCGGGGAGCTGTTTTTT	CASSPQGSGMTNTGELFF
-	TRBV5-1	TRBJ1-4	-	TGCGCCAGCAGCCGGAACAGGGTGGATGAAAAACTGTTTTTT	CASSRNRVDEKLFF
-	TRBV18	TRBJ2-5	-	TGTGCCAGCTCACCACGAGTAGGAGAAGAGACCCAGTACTTC	CASSPRVGEETQYF
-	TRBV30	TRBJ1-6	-	TGTGCCTGCCCCGCGGGGGGCTTCTCCTATAATTCACCCCTCCACTTT	CACPAGGFSYNSPLHF
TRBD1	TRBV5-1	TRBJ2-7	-	TGCGCCAGCAGCTTGGGGGGACAGTACGAGCAGTACTTC	CASSLGGQYEQYF
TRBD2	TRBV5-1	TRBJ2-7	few	TGCGCCAGCAGCTTGGGTGGACTAGCATCTTACGAGCAGTACTTC	CASSLGGLASYEQYF
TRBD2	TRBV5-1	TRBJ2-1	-	TGCGCCAGCAGCTCCCGGACTAGCAGCCACAATGAGCAGTTCTTC	CASSSRTSSHNEQFF
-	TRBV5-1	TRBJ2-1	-	TGCGCCAGCAGCCATGATTCCTACAATGAGCAGTTCTTC	CASSHDSYNEQFF
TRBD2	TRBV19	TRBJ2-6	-	TGTGCCAGTAGTATAGGCGCTAGCGGGGGGCCTACCCGGGCCAACGTCCTGACTTTC	CASSIGASGGPTRANVLTF
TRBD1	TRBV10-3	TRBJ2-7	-	TGTGCCATCAGTGATGGACAGGGGATAAATAACGAGCAGTACTTC	CAISDGQGINNEQYF
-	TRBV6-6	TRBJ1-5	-	TGTGCCAGCAGTTACTCGATATTGCGGGAGAATCAGCCCCAGCATTTT	CASSYSILRENQPQHF
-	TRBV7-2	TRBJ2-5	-	TGTGCCAGCAGCTCCCAGCGGGCCGAGGAGACCCAGTACTTC	CASSSQRAEETQYF
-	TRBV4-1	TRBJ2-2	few	TGCGCCAGCAGCCAAGAGGGCAGCCTGAACACCGGGGAGCTGTTTTTT	CASSQEGSLNTGELFF
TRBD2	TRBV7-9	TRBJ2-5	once	TGTGCCAGCAGCTACGGGGGACTAGCGAGGTCAGAGACCCAGTACTTC	CASSYGGLARSETQYF
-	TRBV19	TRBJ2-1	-	TGTGCCAGTAGTATATCGGTCAACAATGAGCAGTTCTTC	CASSISVNNEQFF
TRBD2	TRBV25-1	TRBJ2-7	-	TGTGCCAGCAGTGTCCAGCGGGGGGCCTACGAGCAGTACTTC	CASSVQRGAYEQYF
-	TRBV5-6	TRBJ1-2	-	TGTGCCAGCAGCTCGGACGGATCCTATGGCTACACCTTC	CASSSDGSYGYTF
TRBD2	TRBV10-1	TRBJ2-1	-	TGCGCCAGCAGTGAGTCGGCGGGGCTAGCGGGGGGGAAGTACAATGAGCAGTTCTTC	CASSESAGLAGGKYNEQFF
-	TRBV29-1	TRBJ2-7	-	TGCAGCGTTGCAGGGGTACGGGCCCTCCCGGGTTTCGAGCAGTACTTC	CSVAGVRALPGFEQYF
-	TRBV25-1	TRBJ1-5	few	TGTGCCAGCAGCGGGAGACAAAGCAATCAGCCCCAGCATTTT	CASSGRQSNQPQHF
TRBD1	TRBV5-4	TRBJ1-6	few	TGTGCCAGCAGCGACAATCAGGGGGCTCGGTATAATTCACCCCTCCACTTT	CASSDNQGARYNSPLHF
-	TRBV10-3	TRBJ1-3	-	TGTGCCATCAGTGAGTCGACAATCAGCTCTGGAAACACCATATATTTT	CAISESTISSGNTIYF
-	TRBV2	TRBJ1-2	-	TGTGCCAGCAGTGATAACCGCCCGACAGGACCAACTAACTATGGCTACACCTTC	CASSDNRPTGPTNYGYTF
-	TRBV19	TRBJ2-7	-	TGTGCCAGTAGTATCCAGATTGGAGTGGTCTACGAGCAGTACTTC	CASSIQIGVVYEQYF
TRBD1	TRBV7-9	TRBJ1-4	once	TGTGCCAGCAGCTTGGGACAGGGGGCCAACAATGAAAAACTGTTTTTT	CASSLGQGANNEKLFF
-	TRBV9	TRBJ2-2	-	TGTGCCAGCAGCGTAGTCCACACCGGGGAGCTGTTTTTT	CASSVVHTGELFF
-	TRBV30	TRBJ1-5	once	TGTGCCTGGACAGGGCAGGGCAATCAGCCCCAGCATTTT	CAWTGQGNQPQHF